This T cell receptor (beta chain) was retrieved from a study of CD8+ T cells in alopecia areata listed by TCRdb under 2018. Regarding the study in general: The treated patients took part in an open-label pilot trial in which moderate-to-severe alopecia areata was treated with oral tofacitinib at 5 to 10 mg twice daily. Patients received tofacitinib for 6 to 18 months and were then followed off drug for 6 months to check for delayed response and recurrence. Disease severity in treated patients was measured with the SALT score, which quantifies the percentage of affected scalp surface area. The study used high-throughput TCRbeta sequencing to examine T cell clonal expansion in alopecia areata, in both the C3H/HeJ mouse model and human patients. Human TCRbeta sequencing covered scalp tissue and sorted CD4+ and CD8+ peripheral blood T cells from patchy and totalis/universalis alopecia areata patients and healthy controls. Tofacitinib-treated patients had biopsies at baseline and at 4 and 24 weeks of treatment, with a later scalp biopsy in several patients. Scalp clonality was compared across normal scalp (n=4), patchy alopecia areata scalp (n=8), and alopecia totalis/universalis scalp (n=8). RNA was extracted with the PAXgene miRNA kit for fixed scalp, the miRNeasy kit for PBMCs, and the RNeasy kit for mouse skin. immunoSEQ multiplex PCR using 35 Vbeta forward primers and 13 Jbeta reverse primers was used to amplify TCRbeta CDR3 regions.

As to this clone: Its cognate antigen has yet to be identified. No much larger clonotype is one base removed from it; base qualities were not supplied.

On the study overall, not on this receptor specifically: Scalp TCR repertoire analysis is complicated because resident alphabeta T cells in normal human skin are also sequenced, whereas mouse skin is dominated by gammadelta T cells. Lesional scalp, especially in alopecia totalis/universalis, showed higher clonality and more expanded CD8+ clones than normal scalp, suggesting antigenic drive. Tofacitinib significantly decreased scalp clonality and the number of expanded CD8+ clones among the top 100 scalp clones. Because the treated cohort was small and included a single nonresponder, larger studies are needed to assess links between baseline CD8+ expansion and response. During tofacitinib treatment, many expanded lesional clones stuck around in both scalp and blood, and this persistence may partly explain why relapse happens after treatment is stopped. Shared TCR sequences between patients were less evident than in mice, which may be partly attributable to HLA diversity in the patient population.

The library was built by means of the immunoSEQ multiplex PCR assay. For TCR sequencing, RNA was extracted from every sample and reverse transcribed into cDNA to serve as template. SuperScript III was used for first-strand cDNA synthesis, primed with a 2:1 mix of oligo-dT and random hexamers. Amplification bias was assessed with a synthetic immune receptor repertoire, and residual bias was removed computationally. The original methods were these. Raw reads were preprocessed to remove errors, and CDR3 was defined by IMGT conventions from the conserved cysteine to phenylalanine. Clonality was computed by normalizing Shannon entropy by log2 of the number of productive unique TCRs and subtracting the result from 1. CD4 or CD8 identity of scalp clones was inferred by cross-referencing scalp TCRbeta sequences with sorted blood CD4 and CD8 repertoires. TCRdb took over this immuneACCESS table, retaining in-frame rearrangements with V and J assigned. Such tables are incomplete; in checked studies, under half of the missing clones stem from an unresolved V gene, and the remainder is unexplained. The V and J calls and the clone size are those of that table, but D and trimming were determined from the DNA. The sample table records some 210,000 clones; approximately 65% of these occur just once. The biggest ten clones account for 0.95% to 1.5% of the sample.

The treatment or condition label on this specimen signifies: oral pan-JAK inhibitor, 5-10 mg twice daily. Lesional scalp punch biopsies and peripheral blood were obtained from alopecia areata patients. PBMCs were isolated by density centrifugation and stained for CD3, CD4 and CD8, after which CD4+ and CD8+ T cells were sorted on a FACSAria. V gives up 6 bases and J gives up 2 bases, and the segment between their germline ends measures 12 bases. From cysteine to phenylalanine, the CDR3 is 14 amino acids long. The kept DNA is CDR3 alone, 42 bases in frame from the first base. CDR1 MNHEY and CDR2 SMNVEV were looked up in the germline V gene (reference sequence).

The source of this sequence is a human donor with alopecia areata. This sequence uses TRBV27 and TRBJ2-3; 5 matching bases give a weak D call of TRBD2. The source was CD4+ T cells sorted from blood, collected between weeks 44 and 45, from a patient treated with tofacitinib. The CDR3 region reads CASRPSGVTDTQYF. The nucleotide sequence is TGTGCCAGCAGACCCTCCGGGGTCACAGATACGCAGTATTTT.